This T cell receptor beta chain is drawn from a study of cytomegalovirus exposure and HLA in healthy donors. Study summary: Most donors, about 77% of around 400 genotyped, fell in the Caucasian-associated ancestry cluster.

This CDR3 is built from 14 residues. The germline V gene has CDR1 SGHNT and CDR2 YYREEE (reference sequence). The PCR contained 60 Vbeta and 13 Jbeta primers. The repertoire was sequenced with immunoSEQ multiplex PCR; TCRdb's copy has only in-frame clones and lacks some. Counted here are about 140,000 clones, around four fifths occurring once; the ten biggest clones make up under 2.5%. Notes on this clone: Antigen: not known. The germline gene is not matched at one end of the junction; a read error may be the cause.

Study-level findings and limits: Donor immune exposure was known only as CMV serostatus. It was taken for granted in presence/absence analyses that sequencing depth across donors was roughly uniform.

Specimen: PBMCs. This clonotype was obtained from a man in his thirties or forties in good health and CMV-seronegative. The V and J genes are TRBV5-4 and TRBJ1-2; tentative D call: TRBD1 (5 bases). DNA of the CDR3: TGTGCCAGCAGCTTGGCAGGGTCTTCCTATGGCTACCCCTTC. Translation: CASSLAGSSYGYPF.